Each of the 2 T cell receptor beta chains below was sequenced from the same sample in a study of PD-L1 blockade in urothelial cancer. The method was immunoSEQ multiplex PCR; TCRdb's version includes in-frame clones alone and lacks a portion of them. This table holds about 88,000 clones, roughly nine tenths found once. Sequencing used PBMCs, obtained around atezolizumab (anti-PD-L1) treatment. These receptors were collected from a man aged 55 to 70 with urothelial cancer.

The chain has TRBV7-8 and TRBJ2-7; 14 bases are a match to TRBD2. With V trimmed by 4 bases and J by 3 bases, 5 bases remained unmatched. CDR3 length: 16 residues. Germline V gives CDR1 SGHVS, CDR2 FQNEAQ. As DNA, the CDR3 is TGTGCCAGCAGCTCCCGACTAGCGGGAGGGGACTACGAGCAGTACTTC. Translated: CASSSRLAGGDYEQYF.

This clone showed up just once. The CDR3 here is CASKGSGGADTQYF. The CDR3, as DNA: TGTGCCAGCAAGGGGAGCGGGGGGGCAGATACGCAGTATTTT. V is TRBV6-1 and J is TRBJ2-3, with 10 bases fitting TRBD2. The J segment lost 4 bases and the V segment lost 7 bases, leaving 5 bases of the junction unmatched. Per germline, CDR1 MNHNS and CDR2 SASEGT. The CDR3 is made up of 14 amino acids.